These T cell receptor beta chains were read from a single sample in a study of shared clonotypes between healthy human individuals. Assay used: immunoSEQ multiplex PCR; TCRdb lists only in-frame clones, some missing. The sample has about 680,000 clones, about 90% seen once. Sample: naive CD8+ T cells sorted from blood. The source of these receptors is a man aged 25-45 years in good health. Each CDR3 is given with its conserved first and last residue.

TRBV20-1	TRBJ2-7	CSAPSGGEQYF
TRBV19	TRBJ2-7	CASSIPFGTHSYEQYF
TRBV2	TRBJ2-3	CASAKLSGRGTDTQYF
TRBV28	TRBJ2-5	CASSLRGQGWDETQYF
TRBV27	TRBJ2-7	CASSLATSGRPYEQYF
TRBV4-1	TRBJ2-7	CASSPIGRSNEQYF
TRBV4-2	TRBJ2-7	CASSLLTGADEQYF
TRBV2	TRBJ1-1	CASSFRVGDTEAFF
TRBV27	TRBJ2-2	CASRPTSGSSFGELFF
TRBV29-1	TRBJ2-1	CSVLLNEQFF
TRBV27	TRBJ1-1	CASSLGRNTEAFF
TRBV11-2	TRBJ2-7	CASSSVDLMSGSPYEQYF
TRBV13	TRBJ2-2	CASSYLITNTGELFF
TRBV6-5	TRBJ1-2	CASSYGDYGYTF
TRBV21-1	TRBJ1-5	CASSKGGGDSNQPQHF
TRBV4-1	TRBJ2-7	CASSYTPGRGHPYEQYF
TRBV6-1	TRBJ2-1	CASSERQLYNEQFF
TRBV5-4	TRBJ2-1	CASSLRGAHNEQFF
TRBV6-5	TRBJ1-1	CASRERQGKRAFF
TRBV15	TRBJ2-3	CATSRYQPGNTDTQYF
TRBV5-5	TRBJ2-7	CASALSLGGTYEQYF
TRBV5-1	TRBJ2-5	CASSLPSDVTQYF
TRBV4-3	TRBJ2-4	CASSQDWAQGLTAAKNIQYF
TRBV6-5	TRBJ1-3	CASSYSKSNSGNTIYF
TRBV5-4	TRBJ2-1	CASSIAPLNEQFF
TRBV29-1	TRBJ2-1	CSGTLNNEQFF
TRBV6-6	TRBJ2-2	CASSLVSGANTGELFF
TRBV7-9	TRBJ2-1	CASSPQTGTGVYNEQFF
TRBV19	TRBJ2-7	CASSPGTGGSYEQYF
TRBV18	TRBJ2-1	CASSRFGQGRRDNEQFF
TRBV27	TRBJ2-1	CASSLDGTYNEQFF
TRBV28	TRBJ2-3	CASSPWDLTSGREDTQYF
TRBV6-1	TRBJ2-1	CASIQRDYNEQFF
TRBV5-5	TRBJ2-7	CASSLWSGSLGGQYF
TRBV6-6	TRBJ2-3	CASGGPQGTDTQYF
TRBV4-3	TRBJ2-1	CASSQGGLAGGQGYNEQFF
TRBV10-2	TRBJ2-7	CASSVLAAAPSGF
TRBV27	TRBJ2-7	CASSPSIAGTYEQYF
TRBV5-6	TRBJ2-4	CASSFLEHIQYF